Following are 10 T cell receptor beta chains from one sample sequenced in a study of Graves' ophthalmopathy and Graves' hyperthyroidism. Amplification of the TCR beta CDR3 regions used RNA transcripts (as template). The first round was an RT-PCR with HTBI primers, and the second round was a multiplex PCR. Via MiXCR, TCRdb re-called the multiplex PCR reads, giving one row per CDR3 protein. The profile shows fewer than 650,000 distinct CDR3 sequences, about 20% of them singletons. Sequencing was performed on peripheral blood. The receptor set was obtained from a woman between 18 and 29 years old with stable Graves' hyperthyroidism. Some clones in this sample may be carry-over from other donors' samples.

The table lists this clonotype with many counts. This rearrangement joins TRBV5-4 to TRBJ1-1, with D uncertain. CDR1 and CDR2 from the germline V gene are SGHNT and YYREEE (reference sequence). Trimming shortened V by 1 base and J by 1 base, and 11 bases separated the two germline ends. The CDR3 is 15 amino acids. The CDR3 DNA follows: TGTGCCAGCAGCTTGTTTACTACAGCGAACACTGAAGCTTTCTTT. Translated, it gives CASSLFTTANTEAFF.

This chain links TRBV19 with TRBJ2-5, with 15 nucleotides matching TRBD2. After removal of 4 bases from V and 5 bases from J, the junction contained 8 bases not matched to a gene. Germline CDR1 is LNHDA and CDR2 is SQIVND (reference sequence). This CDR3 has 17 residues. In DNA, the CDR3 is TGTGCCAGTAGTAGACCCGGACTAGCGGGGGGGCGGGAGACCCAGTACTTC. Translated, it gives CASSRPGLAGGRETQYF.

This clonotype was detected many times. The chain combines TRBV12-3 or TRBV12-4 with TRBJ1-1; possible D gene TRBD1, 6 bases. Trimming pared 1 base from V and 5 bases from J, leaving 17 bases between. This CDR3 spans 16 amino acids. CDR3 coding DNA: TGTGCCAGCAGTTTAGGGGGGGCAGGGACGAGAACTGAAGCTTTCTTT. Its translation: CASSLGGAGTRTEAFF.

The chain employs TRBV29-1 and TRBJ2-7; D is undetermined. The germline V gene encodes CDR1 SQVTM and CDR2 ANQGSEA. Trimming shortened V by 4 bases and J by 7 bases, and 8 bases separated the two germline ends. There are 10 residues in the CDR3. CDR3 in amino acids: CSVVREEQYF. The DNA of the CDR3 is TGCAGCGTTGTAAGGGAAGAGCAGTACTTC.

The chain employs TRBV19 and TRBJ1-1; TRBD1 matches at 11 bases. The V and J ends lost 5 bases and 0 bases, in that order; junction bases with no gene match: 5. Germline CDR1 is LNHDA and CDR2 is SQIVND (reference sequence). This CDR3 comprises 16 residues. The CDR3 DNA sequence: TGTGCCAGTAGTTGGACAGGGGGCCCCATGAACACTGAAGCTTTCTTT. Its translation: CASSWTGGPMNTEAFF.

In its sample, this clonotype was seen a few times. The chain carries TRBV19 and TRBJ1-5; the match to TRBD1 covers 8 bases. CDR1 is LNHDA and CDR2 is SQIVND in the germline V gene (reference sequence). The CDR3 consists of 16 residues. J lost 3 bases, V lost 3 bases, and 7 bases had no gene match. The CDR3 region is CASSMTGVANNQPQHF. The CDR3 bases are TGTGCCAGTAGTATGACAGGGGTTGCGAACAATCAGCCCCAGCATTTT.

The chain combines TRBV20-1 with TRBJ2-7; TRBD1 matches at 10 bases. The CDR3 extends over 16 amino acids. The V and J ends lost 0 bases and 5 bases, in that order; junction bases with no gene match: 10. Germline assignment: CDR1 DFQATT and CDR2 SNEGSKA (reference sequence). The CDR3, as DNA: TGCAGTGCTAGAGATCCCCGGACAGGGGGAGGCAACGAGCAGTACTTC. Translating it yields CSARDPRTGGGNEQYF.

This clonotype was picked up a small number of times. The chain links TRBV7-8 to TRBJ2-7; TRBD1 agrees at 10 bases. V dropped 6 bases and J dropped 3; count of bases not matched to a gene: 8. The CDR3 sequence is 15 residues long. The germline V gene has CDR1 SGHVS and CDR2 FQNEAQ. In DNA form, the CDR3 reads TGTGCCAGCAGGTGGGGACAGGGGCCTAGCTACGAGCAGTACTTC. This encodes CASRWGQGPSYEQYF.

The table lists this clonotype with a few counts. V gene TRBV11-2 combines with J gene TRBJ2-7; tentatively, D is TRBD2 (6 bases). The CDR3 runs 15 residues. The germline gives CDR1 SGHAT, CDR2 FQNNGV. V dropped 2 bases and J dropped 3 bases, with 14 bases sitting between them. Written as DNA, the CDR3 is TGTGCCAGCAGCTTACAGGAGGGGTCTTTCTACGAGCAGTACTTC. Its translation is CASSLQEGSFYEQYF.

This clonotype appeared once. This chain connects TRBV4-2 to TRBJ2-2; D is perhaps TRBD2 (6 bases). The CDR3 sequence is 13 residues long. Between the trimmed V and J ends, which lost 9 bases and 5 bases, there was a span of 13 bases. Germline CDR1 is LGHNA and CDR2 is YNFKEQ. The CDR3 here is CASRGFKTGELFF. CDR3 in DNA: TGTGCCAGTCGGGGGTTCAAGACCGGGGAGCTGTTTTTT.